This passage covers 8 T cell receptor beta chains from one sample sequenced in a study of CD8+ T cells in alopecia areata. Treatment meaning: oral pan-JAK inhibitor, 5-10 mg twice daily. Extraction and reverse transcription of RNA yielded cDNA as the sequencing template. Assay: immunoSEQ multiplex PCR; the TCRdb copy retains only in-frame clones and omits some. The sample contains a few hundred thousand clones, roughly two fifths of which appear only once. The specimen was CD4+ T cells sorted from blood, collected at approximately week 34, from a patient treated with tofacitinib. The receptors derive from a human donor with alopecia areata.

This clone was detected many times. The V and J genes are TRBV7-9 and TRBJ1-2; maybe TRBD1 (5 bases). The CDR3 has 14 residues. Per germline, CDR1 SEHNR and CDR2 FQNEAQ (reference sequence). Trimming left V 7 bases short and J 4 bases short, with 16 bases between. The CDR3 reads CASTLVGETYGYTF. As DNA, the CDR3 is TGTGCCAGCACACTGGTAGGGGAGACCTATGGCTACACCTTC.

The chain links TRBV25-1 to TRBJ2-7; D gene ambiguous. CDR1 and CDR2 from the germline V gene are MGHDK and SYGVNS. Trimming removed 6 bases from V and 4 bases from J, with 16 bases in between. This CDR3 has 14 residues. The CDR3: CASSRGSVPYEQYF. Here the CDR3 DNA reads TGTGCCAGCAGCAGAGGTTCGGTCCCGTACGAGCAGTACTTC.

This clone was picked up a small number of times. This rearrangement joins TRBV30 to TRBJ1-4, with D uncertain. Trimming shortened V by 5 bases and J by 10 bases, and 14 bases separated the two germline ends. The CDR3 spans 12 residues. The germline V gene has CDR1 GTSNPN and CDR2 SVGIG (reference sequence). The DNA of the CDR3 is TGTGCCTGGGGCGATGGACGCCGAAAACTGTTTTTT. Protein sequence: CAWGDGRRKLFF. Full variable domain (rest looked up from reference TRBV30 and TRBJ1-4): SQTIHQWPATLVQPVGSPLSLECTVEGTSNPNLYWYRQAAGRGLQLLFYSVGIGQISSEVPQNLSASRPQDRQFILSSKKLLLSDSGFYLCAWGDGRRKLFFGSGTQLSVL.

The rearrangement joins TRBV30 to TRBJ2-7, with 7 bases that match TRBD2. The CDR3 loop spans 12 amino acids. The germline gives CDR1 GTSNPN, CDR2 SVGIG (reference sequence). The junction had 2 bases not matched to a gene; V was cut back by 1 base and J by 5 bases. CDR3 DNA: TGTGCCTGGAGTGGACTAGCCAACGAGCAGTACTTC. Encoded protein: CAWSGLANEQYF.

This clone came up a few times. The V and J genes are TRBV30 and TRBJ1-4; D gene unclear. The CDR3 is 12 residues long. V was trimmed by 2 bases and J by 8 bases, leaving 9 bases between them. Per germline, CDR1 GTSNPN and CDR2 SVGIG (reference sequence). This chain's CDR3 is CAWSFGPEKLFF. CDR3 nucleotides: TGTGCCTGGAGTTTTGGACCCGAAAAACTGTTTTTT.

The V and J genes are TRBV7-9 and TRBJ1-2, with 9 bases lining up with TRBD1. The germline CDR1 and CDR2 sequences are SEHNR and FQNEAQ (reference sequence). Trimming cost V 11 bases and J 2 bases; bases outside gene matches: 6. There are 13 residues in the CDR3. The CDR3 here is CASLGTGNYGYTF. CDR3 bases: TGTGCCTCGTTGGGGACAGGGAACTATGGCTACACCTTC.

This clone was picked up a small number of times. The rearrangement links TRBV19 to TRBJ1-5, with 8 bases identical to TRBD1. J was trimmed by 0 bases and V by 4 bases; bases with no gene match: 5. The CDR3 has 16 residues. Germline CDR1 reads LNHDA; CDR2 reads SQIVND (reference sequence). CDR3 sequence reads: CASSTFGTGSNQPQHF. DNA of the CDR3: TGTGCCAGTAGTACCTTCGGGACAGGTAGCAATCAGCCCCAGCATTTT. The complete variable domain, with remaining parts taken from reference TRBV19 and TRBJ1-5, reads DGGITQSPKYLFRKEGQNVTLSCEQNLNHDAMYWYRQDPGQGLRLIYYSQIVNDFQKGDIAEGYSVSREKKESFPLTVTSAQKNPTAFYLCASSTFGTGSNQPQHFGDGTRLSIL.

This clone was found a few times. This sequence joins TRBV5-1 and TRBJ2-1, with 13 bases lining up with TRBD2. Per the germline V gene, CDR1 is SGHRS and CDR2 is YFSETQ. Trimming cost V 4 bases and J 7 bases; bases outside gene matches: 5. The CDR3 extends over 15 amino acids. The CDR3 coding sequence is TGCGCCAGCAGCCGTGGACTAGCGGGAGTTAATGAGCAGTTCTTC. It codes for CASSRGLAGVNEQFF. The whole variable domain, filled in from reference TRBV5-1 and TRBJ2-1, reads KAGVTQTPRYLIKTRGQQVTLSCSPISGHRSVSWYQQTPGQGLQFLFEYFSETQRNKGNFPGRFSGRQFSNSRSEMNVSTLELGDSALYLCASSRGLAGVNEQFFGPGTRLTVL.